This TCR beta chain was sequenced in a study of cytomegalovirus exposure and HLA in healthy donors. V was trimmed by 0 bases and J by 5 bases, leaving 14 bases between them. Per germline, CDR1 MNHEY and CDR2 SVGAGI. The CDR3 contains 15 residues. TCRdb keeps only in-frame clones here, not all; method: immunoSEQ multiplex PCR. In the table there are around 70,000 clones, approximately 95% of which are singletons. Findings and limits, study-wide: Cytomegalovirus association was listed for about 160 TCR beta chains. Within the approximately 110 validation repertoires, first-cohort TCR clusters tended to co-occur, according to a later analysis. It was reportedly the case that the classifier diagnosed cytomegalovirus status with high specificity and sensitivity.

A remark on this clone: Antigen unknown.

This receptor was taken from a man younger than 30 in good health and CMV-seropositive. The chain carries TRBV6-5 and TRBJ2-7; no firm D call. Sample: PBMCs. CDR3 protein: CASSYSTDSSDEQYF. DNA for the CDR3: TGTGCCAGCAGTTACTCTACAGATTCAAGTGACGAGCAGTACTTC.